The rows below give T cell receptor beta chains drawn from one sample of a study of cytomegalovirus exposure and HLA in healthy donors. Only in-frame clones appear in the TCRdb table, and some are missing; sequencing was by immunoSEQ multiplex PCR. Counted here are some 150,000 clones, around 62% occurring once; the ten biggest clones make up 2.5% to 3%. Sequences were obtained from PBMCs. The receptors come from a man aged 35-49 years in good health and CMV-seronegative. CDR3s include the opening cysteine and the closing phenylalanine or tryptophan. Each record gives: V gene, J gene, D gene, clone size, CDR3 DNA, CDR3 protein. A D gene is named only where the DNA matches it firmly. Only part of the rows carry a size: once, few, many, or a class if the clone is expanded.

V: TRBV11-3
J: TRBJ1-1
D: -
size: -
DNA: TGTGCCAGCAGCTTAGATTGGAGGGGAATGAACACTGAAGCTTTCTTT
CDR3: CASSLDWRGMNTEAFF

V: TRBV4-1
J: TRBJ2-5
D: TRBD2
size: -
DNA: TGCGCCAGCAGCCAAGAGGTAGCGGGGGTGCCCCCCCAAGAGACCCAGTACTTC
CDR3: CASSQEVAGVPPQETQYF

V: TRBV6-4
J: TRBJ2-3
D: TRBD2
size: -
DNA: TGTGCCAGCAGTGACAGCGGGAGGGCCTTGGATACGCAGTATTTT
CDR3: CASSDSGRALDTQYF

V: TRBV11-1
J: TRBJ1-4
D: TRBD1
size: -
DNA: TGTGCCAGCAGCTTAGAGGGGGCCGGTGGTGAAAAACTGTTTTTT
CDR3: CASSLEGAGGEKLFF

V: TRBV5-6
J: TRBJ2-2
D: -
size: -
DNA: TGTGCCAGCAGCTTGCTGGGGGCGACGGTTACCGGGGAGCTGTTTTTT
CDR3: CASSLLGATVTGELFF

V: TRBV11-3
J: TRBJ2-2
D: -
size: -
DNA: TGTGCCAGCAGTTCGGGGGGCCCGAACACCGGGGAGCTGTTTTTT
CDR3: CASSSGGPNTGELFF

V: TRBV6-6
J: TRBJ1-4
D: TRBD1
size: -
DNA: TGTGCCAGCAGTTACTCCGGGACAGGGAGGGAGAAACTGTTTTTT
CDR3: CASSYSGTGREKLFF

V: TRBV19
J: TRBJ1-3
D: -
size: once
DNA: TGTGCCAGTGAGGCGGGGCGTTCTGGAAACACCATATATTTT
CDR3: CASEAGRSGNTIYF

V: TRBV7-2
J: TRBJ1-1
D: TRBD1
size: -
DNA: TGTGCCAGCAGGGATCGGACAGGAGCCAACACTGAAGCTTTCTTT
CDR3: CASRDRTGANTEAFF

V: TRBV7-3
J: TRBJ2-1
D: TRBD2
size: -
DNA: TGTGCCAGCAGGTCTAGCGGTGCATACAATGAGCAGTTCTTC
CDR3: CASRSSGAYNEQFF